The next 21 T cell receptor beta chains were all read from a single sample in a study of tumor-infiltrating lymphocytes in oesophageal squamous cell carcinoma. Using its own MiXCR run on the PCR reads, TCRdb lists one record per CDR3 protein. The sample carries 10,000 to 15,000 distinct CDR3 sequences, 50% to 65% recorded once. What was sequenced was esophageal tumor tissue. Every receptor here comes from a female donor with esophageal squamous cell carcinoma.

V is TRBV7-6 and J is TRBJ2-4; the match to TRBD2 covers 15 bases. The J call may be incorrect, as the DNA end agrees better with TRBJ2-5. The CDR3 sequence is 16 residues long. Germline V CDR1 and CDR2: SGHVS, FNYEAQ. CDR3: CASSWTSGGDRETQYF. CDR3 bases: TGTGCCAGCAGCTGGACTAGCGGGGGGGATCGAGAGACCCAGTACTTC.

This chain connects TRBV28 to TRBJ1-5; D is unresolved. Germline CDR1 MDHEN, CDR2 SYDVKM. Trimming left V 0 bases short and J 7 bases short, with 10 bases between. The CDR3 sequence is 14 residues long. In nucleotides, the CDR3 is TGTGCCAGCAGTTTATGGATGGAGGGACAGCCCCAGCATTTT. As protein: CASSLWMEGQPQHF.

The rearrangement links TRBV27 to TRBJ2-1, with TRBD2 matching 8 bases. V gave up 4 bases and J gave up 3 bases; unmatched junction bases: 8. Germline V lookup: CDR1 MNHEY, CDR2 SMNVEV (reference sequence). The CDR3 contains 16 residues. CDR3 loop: CASSWGRLAGYNEQFF. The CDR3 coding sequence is TGTGCCAGCAGTTGGGGCCGGCTAGCGGGCTACAATGAGCAGTTCTTC.

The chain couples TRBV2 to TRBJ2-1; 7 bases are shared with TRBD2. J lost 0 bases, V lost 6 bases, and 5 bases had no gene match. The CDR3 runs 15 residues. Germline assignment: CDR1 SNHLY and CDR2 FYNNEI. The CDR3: CASRGGRDSYNEQFF. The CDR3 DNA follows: TGTGCCAGCAGGGGGGGGAGAGACTCCTACAATGAGCAGTTCTTC. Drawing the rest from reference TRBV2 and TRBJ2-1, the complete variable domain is EPEVTQTPSHQVTQMGQEVILRCVPISNHLYFYWYRQILGQKVEFLVSFYNNEISEKSEIFDDQFSVERPDGSNFTLKIRSTKLEDSAMYFCASRGGRDSYNEQFFGPGTRLTVL.

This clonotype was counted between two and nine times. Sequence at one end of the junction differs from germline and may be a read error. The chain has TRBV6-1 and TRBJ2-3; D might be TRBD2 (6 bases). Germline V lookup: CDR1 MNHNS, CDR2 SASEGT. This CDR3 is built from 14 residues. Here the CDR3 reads CANSAAGLIYEQYF. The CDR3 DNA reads TGTGCCAACAGTGCCGCGGGACTTATCTACGAGCAGTACTTT.

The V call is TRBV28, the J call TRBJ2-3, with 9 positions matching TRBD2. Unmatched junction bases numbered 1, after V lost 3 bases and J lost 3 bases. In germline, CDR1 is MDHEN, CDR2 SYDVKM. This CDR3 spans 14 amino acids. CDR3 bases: TGTGCCAGCAGTTTCCTAGCGGGAACAGATACGCAGTATTTT. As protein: CASSFLAGTDTQYF.

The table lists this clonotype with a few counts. DNA of the CDR3: TGCGCCAGCAAATTAGCTAGTATGAGGACCGAGACCCAGTACTTC. Translation: CASKLASMRTETQYF. J is TRBJ2-5 and V is TRBV10-2; D gene uncertain. The CDR3 runs to 15 residues. The V gene's germline CDR1 is WSHSY and CDR2 SAAADI. V lost 7 bases and J lost 5, with 20 bases in between.

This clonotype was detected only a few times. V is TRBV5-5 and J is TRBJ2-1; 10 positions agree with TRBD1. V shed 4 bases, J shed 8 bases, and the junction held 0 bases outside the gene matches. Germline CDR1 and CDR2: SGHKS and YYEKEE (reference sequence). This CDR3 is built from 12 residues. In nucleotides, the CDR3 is TGTGCCAGCAGCGGGACAGGGGATGAGCAGTTCTTC. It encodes CASSGTGDEQFF.

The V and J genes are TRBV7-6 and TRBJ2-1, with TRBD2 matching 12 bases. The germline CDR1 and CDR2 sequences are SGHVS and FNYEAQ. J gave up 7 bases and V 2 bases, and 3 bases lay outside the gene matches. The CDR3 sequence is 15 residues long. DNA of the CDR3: TGTGCCAGCAGCTTACTAGCGGGAGGGCCTAATGAGCAGTTCTTC. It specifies CASSLLAGGPNEQFF.

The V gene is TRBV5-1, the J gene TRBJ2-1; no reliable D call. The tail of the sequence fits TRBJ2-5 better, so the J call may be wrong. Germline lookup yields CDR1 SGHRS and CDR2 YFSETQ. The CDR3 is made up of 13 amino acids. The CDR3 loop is CASSLGTAETQYF. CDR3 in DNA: TGCGCCAGCAGCTTGGGGACGGCAGAGACCCAGTACTTC.

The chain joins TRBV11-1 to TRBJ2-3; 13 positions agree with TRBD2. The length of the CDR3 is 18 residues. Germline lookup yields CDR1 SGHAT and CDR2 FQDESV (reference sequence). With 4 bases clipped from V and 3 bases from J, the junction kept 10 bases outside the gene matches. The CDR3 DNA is TGTGCCAGCAGCTCCTCAGGGACTAGCGGGAAAGGGACAGATACGCAGTATTTT. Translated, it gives CASSSSGTSGKGTDTQYF.

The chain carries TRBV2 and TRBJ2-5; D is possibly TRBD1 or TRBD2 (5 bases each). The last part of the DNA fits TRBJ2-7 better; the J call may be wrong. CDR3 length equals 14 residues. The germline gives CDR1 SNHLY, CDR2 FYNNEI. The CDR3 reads CASQVRAGLAEQYF. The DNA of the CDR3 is TGTGCCAGCCAAGTCAGGGCGGGCCTCGCCGAGCAGTACTTC.

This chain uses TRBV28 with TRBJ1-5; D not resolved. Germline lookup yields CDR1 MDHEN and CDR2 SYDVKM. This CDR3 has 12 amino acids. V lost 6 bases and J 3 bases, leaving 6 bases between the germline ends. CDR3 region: CASSGPNQPQHF. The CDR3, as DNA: TGTGCCAGCAGCGGACCCAATCAGCCCCAGCATTTT. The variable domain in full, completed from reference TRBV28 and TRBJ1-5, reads DVKVTQSSRYLVKRTGEKVFLECVQDMDHENMFWYRQDPGLGLRLIYFSYDVKMKEKGDIPEGYSVSREKKERFSLILESASTNQTSMYLCASSGPNQPQHFGDGTRLSIL.

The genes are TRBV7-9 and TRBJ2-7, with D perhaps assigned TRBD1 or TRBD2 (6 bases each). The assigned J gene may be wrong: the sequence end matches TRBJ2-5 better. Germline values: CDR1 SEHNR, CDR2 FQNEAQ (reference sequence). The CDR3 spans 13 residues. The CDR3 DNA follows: TGTGCCAGCAGCGGTAGGGGGGAAGAGACCCAGTACTTC. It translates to CASSGRGEETQYF.

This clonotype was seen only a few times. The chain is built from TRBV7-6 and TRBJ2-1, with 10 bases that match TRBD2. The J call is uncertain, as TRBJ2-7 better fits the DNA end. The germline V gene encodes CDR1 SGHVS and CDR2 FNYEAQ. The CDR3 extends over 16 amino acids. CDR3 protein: CASSLATASGSNEQYF. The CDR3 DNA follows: TGTGCCAGCAGCTTAGCCACGGCTAGCGGGAGCAATGAGCAGTACTTC.

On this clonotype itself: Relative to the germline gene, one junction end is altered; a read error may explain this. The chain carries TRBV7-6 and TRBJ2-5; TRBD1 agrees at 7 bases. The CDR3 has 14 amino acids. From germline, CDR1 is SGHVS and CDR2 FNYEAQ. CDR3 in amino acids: CASSFGTAQETQYF. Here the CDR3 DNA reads TGTGCTAGCAGCTTCGGGACAGCCCAAGAGACCCAGTACTTC.

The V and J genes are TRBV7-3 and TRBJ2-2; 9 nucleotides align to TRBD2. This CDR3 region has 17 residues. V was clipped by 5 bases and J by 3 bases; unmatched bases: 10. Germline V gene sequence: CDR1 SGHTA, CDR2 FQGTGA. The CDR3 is CASSARISGSDTGELFF. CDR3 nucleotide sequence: TGTGCCAGCAGCGCTCGGATTAGCGGGAGTGACACCGGGGAGCTGTTTTTT.

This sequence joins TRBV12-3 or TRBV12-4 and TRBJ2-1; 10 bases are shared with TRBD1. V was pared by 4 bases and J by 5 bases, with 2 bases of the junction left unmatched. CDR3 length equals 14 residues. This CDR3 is CASSSGTGDNEQFF. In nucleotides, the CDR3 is TGTGCCAGCAGTTCCGGGACAGGGGACAATGAGCAGTTCTTC.

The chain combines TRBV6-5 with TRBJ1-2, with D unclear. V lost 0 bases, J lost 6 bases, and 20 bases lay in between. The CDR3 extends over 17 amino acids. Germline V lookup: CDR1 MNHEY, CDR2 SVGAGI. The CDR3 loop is CASSYSMVLDPGDGYTF. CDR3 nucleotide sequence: TGTGCCAGCAGTTACTCGATGGTTTTGGACCCCGGGGATGGCTACACCTTC.

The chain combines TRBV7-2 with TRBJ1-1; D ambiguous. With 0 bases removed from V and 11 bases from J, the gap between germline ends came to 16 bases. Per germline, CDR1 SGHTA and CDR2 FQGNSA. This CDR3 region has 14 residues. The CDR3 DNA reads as TGTGCCAGCAGCTTAGCGCTCGGAGGCCCCCATGCTTTCTTT. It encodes CASSLALGGPHAFF.

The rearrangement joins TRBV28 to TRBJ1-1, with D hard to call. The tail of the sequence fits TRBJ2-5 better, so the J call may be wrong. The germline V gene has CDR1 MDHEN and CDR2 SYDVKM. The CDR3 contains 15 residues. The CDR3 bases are TGTGCCAGCAGTTTTCCCTTTGGGTTTGTAGAGACCCAGTACTTC. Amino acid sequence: CASSFPFGFVETQYF.